This paragraph covers one T cell receptor (beta chain) sequence. After removal of 4 bases from V and 3 bases from J, the junction contained 8 bases not matched to a gene. Germline loops: CDR1 SGHDT, CDR2 YYEEEE. The CDR3 has 16 amino acids. Original data processing: Amplification from reference gene primers served as the basis for estimated nucleated cell counts. Data came from immunoSEQ multiplex PCR; TCRdb stores just in-frame clones and leaves some out. The D gene and trimming were derived from the DNA, and the V and J assignments and clone size from that table. The table records 18,000 or so clones, roughly 90% of them present only once. This specimen comes from a study of blood T cell repertoires in COVID-19. The wider study: The United States, Italy and Spain supplied acute and convalescent COVID-19 samples. From T cells, B-cell-depleted T cells, or PBMCs came the material, which was cDNA or gDNA.

The specimen sequenced was peripheral blood. This chain joins TRBV5-6 and TRBJ1-2; 11 nucleotides align to TRBD1. This clonotype originated in a man aged 35 to 55 with active COVID-19. Written as DNA, the CDR3 is TGTGCCAGCAGCACCGGAGGGACAGGGGGTTACTATGGCTACACCTTC. This sequence encodes CASSTGGTGGYYGYTF.